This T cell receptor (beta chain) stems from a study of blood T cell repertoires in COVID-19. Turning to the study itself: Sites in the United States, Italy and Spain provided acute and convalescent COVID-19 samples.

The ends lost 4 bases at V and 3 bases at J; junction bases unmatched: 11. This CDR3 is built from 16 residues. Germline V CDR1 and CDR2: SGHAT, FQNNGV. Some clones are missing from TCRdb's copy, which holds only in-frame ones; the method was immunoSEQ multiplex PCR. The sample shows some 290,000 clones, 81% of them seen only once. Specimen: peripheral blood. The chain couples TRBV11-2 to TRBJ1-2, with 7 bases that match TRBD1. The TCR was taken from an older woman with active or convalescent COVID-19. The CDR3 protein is CASSSNTGEPYYGYTF. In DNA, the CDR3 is TGTGCCAGCAGCTCAAATACAGGGGAGCCATACTATGGCTACACCTTC.